Below, 29 T cell receptor beta chains from the same sample are listed, as sequenced in a study of blood T cell repertoires in COVID-19. TCRdb's table, derived via immunoSEQ multiplex PCR, lists solely in-frame clones and lacks some. The sample consists of 200,000 to 250,000 clones, more than 75% of them appearing once. The source material was peripheral blood. Receptors originate from a human donor in a cohort sampled during active COVID-19.

This sequence joins TRBV5-1 and TRBJ1-1; the D gene is possibly TRBD1 (5 bases). V was cut by 2 bases and J by 4 bases, with 15 bases left in between. Germline V gives CDR1 SGHRS, CDR2 YFSETQ. The CDR3 is 15 residues long. The CDR3, as DNA: TGCGCCAGCAGCTTAGGAGGGGTGCTGGGCACTGAAGCTTTCTTT. It specifies CASSLGGVLGTEAFF.

The chain has TRBV4-3 and TRBJ1-1; possible D gene TRBD1, 6 bases. Germline V CDR1 and CDR2: LGHNA, YSLEER. The V end lost 0 bases, the J end lost 2 bases, and 13 bases lay between the germline ends. This CDR3 has 16 residues. The CDR3 loop is CASSQDITGTNTEAFF. DNA for the CDR3: TGCGCCAGCAGCCAAGATATCACAGGGACAAACACTGAAGCTTTCTTT.

This clone has a handful of counts. This chain connects TRBV15 to TRBJ1-1; D is possibly TRBD1 (6 bases). Per germline, CDR1 LNHNV and CDR2 YYDKDF (reference sequence). The CDR3 contains 14 residues. V dropped 0 bases and J dropped 5 bases, with 10 bases sitting between them. For the CDR3, the DNA is TGTGCCACCAGCAGAGATCTGGACAGAACTGAAGCTTTCTTT. As protein: CATSRDLDRTEAFF.

The chain employs TRBV3-1 (or the pseudogene TRBV3-2) and TRBJ1-2, with a weak D call TRBD1 (5 bases). CDR1 is LGHDT and CDR2 is YNNKEL in the germline V gene (reference sequence). The CDR3 extends over 14 amino acids. V lost 4 bases and J lost 7, with 16 bases in between. The DNA for the CDR3 is TGTGCCAGCAGCCCTACCGGGGGAATTCGTGGCTACACCTTC. Residues: CASSPTGGIRGYTF.

This chain uses TRBV6-2 or TRBV6-3 with TRBJ1-4; D might be TRBD1 (6 bases). Trimming took off 4 bases at V and 4 bases at J, with 10 bases between the two ends. The CDR3 has 14 amino acids. Germline-derived CDR1 and CDR2 are MNHEY and SVGEGT. The CDR3 loop reads CASSSTDSNEKLFF. CDR3 nucleotides: TGTGCCAGCAGTTCAACGGACAGTAATGAAAAACTGTTTTTT.

The chain uses TRBV19 and TRBJ1-3; D gene uncertain. CDR1 and CDR2 (germline): LNHDA, SQIVND (reference sequence). V lost 0 bases and J lost 4, with 7 bases in between. This CDR3 has 14 residues. The CDR3 here is CASSIDRQGNTIYF. The CDR3 bases are TGTGCCAGTAGTATAGATCGTCAGGGAAACACCATATATTTT.

J is TRBJ1-6 and V is TRBV10-3; D unresolved. Trimming took 0 bases from V and 10 from J, leaving 10 bases between them. The CDR3 sequence is 14 residues long. CDR1 ENHRY and CDR2 SYGVKD come from the germline V gene. The CDR3 sequence is CAISESTRTSPLHF. For the CDR3, the DNA is TGTGCCATCAGTGAGTCGACTCGAACCTCACCCCTCCACTTT.

The chain uses TRBV7-9 and TRBJ2-1, with TRBD2 matching 10 bases. This CDR3 is 17 amino acids long. The V segment lost 2 bases and the J segment 8 bases; nucleotides outside the gene matches: 12. The germline CDR1 and CDR2 sequences are SEHNR and FQNEAQ (reference sequence). The CDR3 region is CASSLIKASGRVDEQFF. Written as DNA, the CDR3 is TGTGCCAGCAGCTTAATAAAGGCTAGCGGGAGAGTTGATGAGCAGTTCTTC.

The chain joins TRBV28 to TRBJ2-2, with a possible D match to TRBD1 (6 bases). CDR1 is MDHEN and CDR2 is SYDVKM in the germline V gene. The CDR3 is 15 amino acids. V was pared by 3 bases and J by 1 base, with 9 bases between. The CDR3: CASSLRTENTGELFF. The CDR3 nucleotides are TGTGCCAGCAGTTTGCGGACAGAGAACACCGGGGAGCTGTTTTTT.

V usage is TRBV6-1 and J usage is TRBJ2-3; D possibly corresponds to TRBD2 (5 bases). The length of the CDR3 is 15 residues. V lost 3 bases to trimming and J lost 0 bases, with 10 bases between them. Germline V CDR1 and CDR2: MNHNS, SASEGT. The CDR3 nucleotides read TGTGCCAGCAGTGAGGTGGGCGGGAGCACAGATACGCAGTATTTT. Translated: CASSEVGGSTDTQYF.

This chain joins TRBV28 and TRBJ1-2; 7 nucleotides agree with TRBD1. This CDR3 is 13 amino acids long. CDR1 is MDHEN, CDR2 SYDVKM, per germline. V was pared by 11 bases and J by 3 bases, with 9 bases of the junction left unmatched. The CDR3 sequence: CAGRTGGDYGYTF. The CDR3 nucleotides are TGTGCCGGACGGACAGGAGGTGACTATGGCTACACCTTC.

The chain is built from TRBV7-2 and TRBJ2-1, with a weak D call TRBD2 (5 bases). V gave up 2 bases and J gave up 7 bases, with 12 bases separating them. Germline V gene data show CDR1 as SGHTA and CDR2 as FQGNSA. The CDR3 spans 14 residues. The CDR3 spells CASSLSSRGNEQFF. CDR3 bases: TGTGCCAGCAGCTTATCTAGCCGCGGAAATGAGCAGTTCTTC.

The chain uses TRBV5-1 and TRBJ1-3; TRBD1 agrees at 9 bases. CDR3 size: 18 residues. With 3 bases clipped from V and 1 base from J, the junction kept 11 bases outside the gene matches. CDR1 and CDR2 (germline): SGHRS, YFSETQ. The CDR3 nucleotides read TGCGCCAGCAGCTCAAGATCCTCCGGGACAGGGTCTGGAAACACCATATATTTT. Its protein is CASSSRSSGTGSGNTIYF.

The chain has TRBV27 and TRBJ2-5; 7 bases map to TRBD1. Germline V gene sequence: CDR1 MNHEY, CDR2 SMNVEV (reference sequence). The CDR3 runs to 17 residues. V trimming: 1 base; J trimming: 5 bases; junction bases outside the gene matches: 13. CDR3 bases: TGTGCCAGCAGTTTATACTCCCCGAGACAGGGACGGGAGACCCAGTACTTC. Protein sequence: CASSLYSPRQGRETQYF.

The gene calls are TRBV4-3 and TRBJ1-5, with TRBD1 as a possible D gene (6 bases). Germline lookup yields CDR1 LGHNA and CDR2 YSLEER. Trimming left V 3 bases short and J 3 bases short, with 6 bases between. The CDR3 has 13 residues. In DNA form, the CDR3 reads TGCGCCAGCAGCCAGGGGGCCAATCAGCCCCAGCATTTT. Translated: CASSQGANQPQHF.

The rearrangement uses TRBV11-1 and TRBJ2-3; 8 bases align to TRBD1. This CDR3 has 16 residues. Germline V lookup: CDR1 SGHAT, CDR2 FQDESV (reference sequence). The junction had 6 bases not matched to a gene; V was cut back by 4 bases and J by 0 bases. The chain's CDR3 is CASSWTTGGSTDTQYF. CDR3 DNA: TGTGCCAGCAGCTGGACTACAGGGGGTAGCACAGATACGCAGTATTTT. Filled out from reference TRBV11-1 and TRBJ2-3, the complete variable domain reads EAEVAQSPRYKITEKSQAVAFWCDPISGHATLYWYRQILGQGPELLVQFQDESVVDDSQLPKDRFSAERLKGVDSTLKIQPAELGDSAMYLCASSWTTGGSTDTQYFGPGTRLTVL.

This chain joins TRBV7-9 and TRBJ2-2, with no clear D. CDR1 and CDR2 (germline): SEHNR, FQNEAQ (reference sequence). V lost 2 bases, J lost 0 bases, and 10 bases lay in between. CDR3 length equals 16 residues. DNA for the CDR3: TGTGCCAGCAGCTTAACCAGCGCCACGAACACCGGGGAGCTGTTTTTT. Translating it yields CASSLTSATNTGELFF. The variable domain in full, with the rest retrieved from reference TRBV7-9 and TRBJ2-2, is DTGVSQNPRHKITKRGQNVTFRCDPISEHNRLYWYRQTLGQGPEFLTYFQNEAQLEKSRLLSDRFSAERPKGSFSTLEIQRTEQGDSAMYLCASSLTSATNTGELFFGEGSRLTVL.

V usage is TRBV4-3 and J usage is TRBJ1-6; possible D gene TRBD1, 5 bases. Trimming shortened V by 1 base and J by 1 base, and 11 bases separated the two germline ends. Germline loops: CDR1 LGHNA, CDR2 YSLEER. CDR3 length equals 17 residues. In DNA form, the CDR3 reads TGCGCCAGCAGCCAAGCCCCAGGGCGGTCCTATAATTCACCCCTCCACTTT. Residues: CASSQAPGRSYNSPLHF.

The chain uses TRBV28 and TRBJ1-3, with D unclear. Germline V gives CDR1 MDHEN, CDR2 SYDVKM. V lost 2 bases and J lost 0, with 8 bases in between. CDR3 length: 15 residues. The CDR3: CASSLAEDSGNTIYF. The CDR3 DNA follows: TGTGCCAGCAGTTTAGCGGAGGACTCTGGAAACACCATATATTTT.

This clone has just a few counts. The chain is built from TRBV15 and TRBJ2-4, with 7 bases aligning to TRBD2. Per germline, CDR1 LNHNV and CDR2 YYDKDF (reference sequence). After removal of 5 bases from V and 0 bases from J, the junction contained 13 bases not matched to a gene. This CDR3 contains 18 residues. The CDR3 sequence: CATSPPSGGTAAKNIQYF. CDR3 sequence (DNA): TGTGCCACCAGCCCCCCCTCCGGGGGGACCGCAGCCAAAAACATTCAGTACTTC.

The rearrangement uses TRBV9 and TRBJ2-3; TRBD2 agrees at 10 bases. Germline lookup yields CDR1 SGDLS and CDR2 YYNGEE. The CDR3 is made up of 17 amino acids. Trimming took 3 bases from V and 0 from J; bases not matched to a gene: 7. The CDR3 DNA reads as TGTGCCAGCAGCGCCTTCCCTAGCGGGGGTAGCACAGATACGCAGTATTTT. This gives the protein CASSAFPSGGSTDTQYF.

This chain's CDR3 is CASSLNSGESSYEQYF. CDR3 DNA: TGCGCCAGCAGCTTGAATAGCGGGGAGAGCTCCTACGAGCAGTACTTC. The chain joins TRBV5-1 to TRBJ2-7; TRBD2 matches 8 bases. Germline V CDR1 and CDR2: SGHRS, YFSETQ. V gave up 1 base and J gave up 0 bases; unmatched junction bases: 6. The CDR3 is made up of 16 amino acids. The entire variable domain, with the rest obtained from reference TRBV5-1 and TRBJ2-7, is as follows: KAGVTQTPRYLIKTRGQQVTLSCSPISGHRSVSWYQQTPGQGLQFLFEYFSETQRNKGNFPGRFSGRQFSNSRSEMNVSTLELGDSALYLCASSLNSGESSYEQYFGPGTRLTVT.

This clone was seen only once. This chain uses TRBV6-1 with TRBJ2-3; perhaps TRBD1 as D (6 bases). This CDR3 is built from 19 residues. Trimming pared 2 bases from V and 2 bases from J, leaving 23 bases between. Per germline, CDR1 MNHNS and CDR2 SASEGT. The DNA for the CDR3 is TGTGCCAGCAGTGAATTAGGGGGAAGGCGGCCCCCTCTCACAGATACGCAGTATTTT. Protein sequence: CASSELGGRRPPLTDTQYF.

The chain is built from TRBV3-1 (or the pseudogene TRBV3-2) and TRBJ2-5, with TRBD2 identical over 10 bases. This CDR3 spans 15 amino acids. The germline V gene encodes CDR1 LGHDT and CDR2 YNNKEL (reference sequence). J gave up 5 bases and V 1 base, and 4 bases lay outside the gene matches. The CDR3 DNA follows: TGTGCCAGCAGCCAAGCTCTAGCGGGAGAGGAGACCCAGTACTTC. Encoded protein: CASSQALAGEETQYF.

This clone has only a few counts. J is TRBJ1-1 and V is TRBV19; weak D call: TRBD1 (6 bases). This CDR3 contains 15 residues. V was cut by 8 bases and J by 5 bases, with 21 bases left in between. Germline CDR1 and CDR2: LNHDA and SQIVND (reference sequence). DNA for the CDR3: TGTGCCAGTTCCCCGCTGGGGGCAGGTGAGACTGAAGCTTTCTTT. Its translation: CASSPLGAGETEAFF.

The rearrangement links TRBV27 to TRBJ2-7; D not resolved. Trimming pared 4 bases from V and 3 bases from J, leaving 7 bases between. CDR3 length equals 12 residues. Germline V CDR1 and CDR2: MNHEY, SMNVEV (reference sequence). In DNA form, the CDR3 reads TGTGCCAGCAGTTCCGCCGGCTACGAGCAGTACTTC. The encoded protein is CASSSAGYEQYF.

At least ten counts were recorded for this clone. The V call is TRBV27, the J call TRBJ1-5, with 10 bases that match TRBD1. After removal of 6 bases from V and 6 bases from J, the junction contained 5 bases not matched to a gene. Germline loops: CDR1 MNHEY, CDR2 SMNVEV (reference sequence). CDR3 length equals 14 residues. As DNA, the CDR3 is TGTGCCAGCAGGCGACAGGGGGCGGTTCAGCCCCAGCATTTT. It is translated as CASRRQGAVQPQHF.

This chain links TRBV10-3 with TRBJ1-2; D unresolved. CDR1 and CDR2 (germline): ENHRY, SYGVKD. CDR3 length: 12 residues. With 4 bases removed from V and 5 bases from J, the gap between germline ends came to 8 bases. The CDR3 loop is CAISGTDYGYTF. The CDR3, as DNA: TGTGCCATCAGTGGGACTGATTATGGCTACACCTTC.

V gene TRBV7-2 combines with J gene TRBJ1-1; 7 nucleotides match TRBD1. V shed 3 bases, J shed 5 bases, and the junction held 3 bases outside the gene matches. Germline V lookup: CDR1 SGHTA, CDR2 FQGNSA. The CDR3 is 13 residues long. CDR3 coding DNA: TGTGCCAGCAGCTTGCAGGGGGAAACTGAAGCTTTCTTT. This gives the protein CASSLQGETEAFF.